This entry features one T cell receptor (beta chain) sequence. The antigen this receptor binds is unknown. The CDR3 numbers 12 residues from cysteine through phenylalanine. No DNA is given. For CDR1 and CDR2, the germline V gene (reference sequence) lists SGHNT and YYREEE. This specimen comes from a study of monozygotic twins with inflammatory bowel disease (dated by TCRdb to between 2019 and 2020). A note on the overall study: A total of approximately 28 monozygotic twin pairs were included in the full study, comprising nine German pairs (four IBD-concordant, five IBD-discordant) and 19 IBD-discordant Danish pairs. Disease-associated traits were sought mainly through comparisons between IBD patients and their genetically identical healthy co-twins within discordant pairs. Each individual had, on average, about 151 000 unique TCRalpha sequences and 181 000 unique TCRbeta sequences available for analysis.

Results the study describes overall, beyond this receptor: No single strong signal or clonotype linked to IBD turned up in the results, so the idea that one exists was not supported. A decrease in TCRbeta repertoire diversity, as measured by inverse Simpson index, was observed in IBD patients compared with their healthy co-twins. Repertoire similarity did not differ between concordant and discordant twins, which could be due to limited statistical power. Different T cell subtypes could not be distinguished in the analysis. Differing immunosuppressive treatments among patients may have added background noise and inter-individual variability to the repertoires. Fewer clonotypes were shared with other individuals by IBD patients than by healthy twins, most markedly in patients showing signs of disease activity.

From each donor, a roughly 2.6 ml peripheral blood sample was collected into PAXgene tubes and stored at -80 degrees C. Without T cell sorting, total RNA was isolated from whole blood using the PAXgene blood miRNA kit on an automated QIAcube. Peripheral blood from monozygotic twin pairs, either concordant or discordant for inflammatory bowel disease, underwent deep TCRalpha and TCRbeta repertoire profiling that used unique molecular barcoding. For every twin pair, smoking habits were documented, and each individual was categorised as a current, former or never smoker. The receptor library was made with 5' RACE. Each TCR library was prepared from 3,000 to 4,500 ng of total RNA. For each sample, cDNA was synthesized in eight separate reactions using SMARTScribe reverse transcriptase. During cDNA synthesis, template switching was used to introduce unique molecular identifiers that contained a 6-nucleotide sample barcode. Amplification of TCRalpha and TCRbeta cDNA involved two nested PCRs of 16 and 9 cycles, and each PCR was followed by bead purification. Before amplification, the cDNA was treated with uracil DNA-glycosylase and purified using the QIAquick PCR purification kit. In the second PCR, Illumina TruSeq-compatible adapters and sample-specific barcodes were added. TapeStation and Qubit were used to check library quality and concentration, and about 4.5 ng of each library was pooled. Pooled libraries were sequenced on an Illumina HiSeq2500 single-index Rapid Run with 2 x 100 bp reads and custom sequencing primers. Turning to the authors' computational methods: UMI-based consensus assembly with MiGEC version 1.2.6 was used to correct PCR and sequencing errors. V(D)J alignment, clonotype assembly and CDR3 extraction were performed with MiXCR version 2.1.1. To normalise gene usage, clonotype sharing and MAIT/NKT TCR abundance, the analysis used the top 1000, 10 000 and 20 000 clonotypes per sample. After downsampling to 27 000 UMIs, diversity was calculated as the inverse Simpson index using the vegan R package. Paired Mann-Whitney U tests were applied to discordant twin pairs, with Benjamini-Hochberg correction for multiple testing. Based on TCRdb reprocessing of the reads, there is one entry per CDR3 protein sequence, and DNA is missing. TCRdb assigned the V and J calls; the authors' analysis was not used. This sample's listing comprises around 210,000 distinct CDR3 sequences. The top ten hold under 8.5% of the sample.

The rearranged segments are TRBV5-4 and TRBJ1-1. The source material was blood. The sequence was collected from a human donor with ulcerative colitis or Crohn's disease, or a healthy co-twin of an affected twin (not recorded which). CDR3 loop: CASSLDGTEAFF.